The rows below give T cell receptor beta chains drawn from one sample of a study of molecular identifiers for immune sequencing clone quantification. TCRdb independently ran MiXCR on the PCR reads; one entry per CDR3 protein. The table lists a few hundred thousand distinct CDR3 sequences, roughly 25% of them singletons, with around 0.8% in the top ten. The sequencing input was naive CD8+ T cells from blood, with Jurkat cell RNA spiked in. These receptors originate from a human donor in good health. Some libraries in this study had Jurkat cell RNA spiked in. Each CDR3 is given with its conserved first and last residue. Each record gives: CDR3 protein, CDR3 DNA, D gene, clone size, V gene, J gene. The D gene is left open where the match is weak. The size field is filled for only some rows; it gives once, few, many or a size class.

CASSLASGGLGYEQYF	TGTGCCAGCAGCTTGGCTTCAGGCGGCCTGGGGTACGAGCAGTACTTC	.	few	TRBV5-6	TRBJ2-7
CASSRTSGSSETQYF	TGTGCCAGCAGTCGAACTAGCGGGAGTTCAGAGACCCAGTACTTC	TRBD2	many	TRBV6-2/TRBV6-3	TRBJ2-5
CASILDRGLQPQHF	TGTGCCAGCATCTTAGACAGGGGGCTTCAGCCCCAGCATTTT	TRBD1	.	TRBV7-9	TRBJ1-5
CASSLGTGGYYQPQHF	TGTGCCAGCAGCCTTGGGACAGGGGGCTATTATCAGCCCCAGCATTTT	TRBD1	few	TRBV7-9	TRBJ1-5
CASSGRDRGWYEKLFF	TGTGCCAGCAGTGGACGGGACAGGGGTTGGTATGAAAAACTGTTTTTT	TRBD1	.	TRBV25-1	TRBJ1-4
CAISPTSSEQYF	TGTGCCATCAGCCCAACTAGCTCCGAGCAGTACTTC	.	.	TRBV10-3	TRBJ2-7
CASSPEGGRVYEQYF	TGTGCCAGCAGCCCCGAGGGCGGGAGGGTCTACGAGCAGTACTTC	TRBD2	few	TRBV9	TRBJ2-7
CASSITVIGTEQYF	TGTGCCAGCAGCATTACAGTTATAGGGACCGAGCAGTACTTC	.	few	TRBV6-2/TRBV6-3	TRBJ2-7
CASSFPVTQETQYF	TGTGCCAGCAGCTTCCCCGTAACACAAGAGACCCAGTACTTC	.	many	TRBV7-9	TRBJ2-5
CSVVRPGPFTSTDTQYF	TGCAGCGTTGTGAGGCCAGGGCCATTCACTAGCACAGATACGCAGTATTTT	.	many	TRBV29-1	TRBJ2-3
CASSLWTSGSYEQYF	TGTGCCAGCAGTCTATGGACTAGCGGGAGTTACGAGCAGTACTTC	TRBD2	many	TRBV28	TRBJ2-7
CASSPSATLAIDEQFF	TGTGCCAGCAGCCCCTCCGCTACTCTAGCCATCGATGAGCAGTTCTTC	.	few	TRBV14	TRBJ2-1
CASSYNLGSTDTQYF	TGTGCCAGCAGTTACAATCTGGGAAGCACAGATACGCAGTATTTT	.	many	TRBV6-5	TRBJ2-3
CASSVRDRTNEKLFF	TGTGCCAGCAGTGTAAGGGACAGGACTAATGAAAAACTGTTTTTT	TRBD1	few	TRBV2	TRBJ1-4
CAISDTFGGDPNTGELFF	TGTGCCATCAGTGACACCTTCGGTGGAGACCCGAACACCGGGGAGCTGTTTTTT	.	.	TRBV10-3	TRBJ2-2
CASSLESKPNYGYTF	TGTGCCAGCAGCTTAGAAAGCAAACCTAACTATGGCTACACCTTC	.	few	TRBV7-9	TRBJ1-2
CASSQQTGAWETEAFF	TGTGCCAGCAGTCAACAGACAGGGGCTTGGGAAACTGAAGCTTTCTTT	TRBD1	many	TRBV27	TRBJ1-1
CASSTDWGTDTQYF	TGTGCCAGCAGTACCGATTGGGGTACAGATACGCAGTATTTT	.	few	TRBV27	TRBJ2-3
CSARRAGGPMNEQFF	TGCAGTGCTAGAAGAGCGGGAGGGCCGATGAATGAGCAGTTCTTC	TRBD2	.	TRBV20-1	TRBJ2-1
CASIIAGGGETQYF	TGTGCCAGCATCATAGCGGGAGGCGGAGAGACCCAGTACTTC	TRBD2	.	TRBV12-3/TRBV12-4	TRBJ2-5
CASSQYRGSTGELVF	TGCGCCAGCAGCCAATACAGGGGGTCCACCGGGGAGCTGGTTTTT	TRBD1	.	TRBV4-3	TRBJ2-2
CASSLDPGGTEAFF	TGTGCCAGCAGCTTAGACCCAGGGGGCACTGAAGCTTTCTTT	TRBD1	.	TRBV7-3	TRBJ1-1
CASSQYGEQFF	TGTGCCAGCAGCCAGTATGGTGAGCAGTTCTTC	.	.	TRBV5-4	TRBJ2-1
CASSPPGANTEAFF	TGTGCCAGCAGCCCCCCGGGAGCGAACACTGAAGCTTTCTTT	.	many	TRBV3-1	TRBJ1-1
CASSLSQELGQFF	TGTGCCAGCAGTTTATCTCAGGAGCTCGGGCAGTTCTTC	.	.	TRBV12-3/TRBV12-4	TRBJ2-1
CSARREDYWYEQYF	TGCAGTGCTAGACGGGAAGACTATTGGTACGAGCAGTACTTC	.	many	TRBV20-1	TRBJ2-7
CASSLFGGENQPQHF	TGTGCCAGCAGTTTATTCGGGGGAGAAAATCAGCCCCAGCATTTT	.	many	TRBV28	TRBJ1-5
CASSTQTGGGEAFF	TGTGCCAGCAGTACCCAGACAGGGGGCGGTGAAGCTTTCTTT	TRBD1	few	TRBV6-2/TRBV6-3	TRBJ1-1
CASSSNTNGELFF	TGTGCCAGCAGCAGCAACACCAACGGGGAGCTGTTTTTT	.	many	TRBV5-4	TRBJ2-2
CASSHLRVARAEETQYF	TGTGCCAGCAGTCACCTGCGGGTGGCTCGGGCGGAAGAGACCCAGTACTTC	.	.	TRBV6-5	TRBJ2-5
CASIHSMNTEAFF	TGTGCCAGCATCCATTCCATGAACACTGAAGCTTTCTTT	.	once	TRBV7-9	TRBJ1-1
CASSYSGDGEKLFF	TGTGCCAGCAGTTACTCCGGGGACGGTGAAAAACTGTTTTTT	.	few	TRBV6-2/TRBV6-3	TRBJ1-4
CASSHRLDSYNSPLHF	TGTGCCAGCAGCCACCGTTTGGACAGCTATAATTCACCCCTCCACTTT	.	few	TRBV13	TRBJ1-6
CASSYHGTDYEQYF	TGTGCCAGCAGTTATCACGGGACAGACTACGAGCAGTACTTC	TRBD1	few	TRBV7-9	TRBJ2-7
CASSSLAGGRIDEQFF	TGTGCCAGCAGCTCTTTAGCGGGAGGGAGAATCGATGAGCAGTTCTTC	TRBD2	.	TRBV7-9	TRBJ2-1
CASSEAPGQISHEQYF	TGTGCCAGCAGTGAAGCTCCGGGACAGATAAGTCACGAGCAGTACTTC	TRBD1	many	TRBV2	TRBJ2-7
CASSYYQGGGRETQYF	TGTGCCAGCAGCTATTATCAAGGGGGCGGGCGAGAGACCCAGTACTTC	TRBD1	.	TRBV7-6	TRBJ2-5
CASSSTGTAMTDTQYF	TGTGCCAGCAGCTCAACCGGGACAGCTATGACAGATACGCAGTATTTT	TRBD1	.	TRBV7-3	TRBJ2-3
CASSETSNTEAFF	TGTGCCAGCAGTGAAACCTCTAACACTGAAGCTTTCTTT	.	few	TRBV25-1	TRBJ1-1
CASSWDTQSSQPQHF	TGTGCCAGCAGTTGGGACACCCAATCCAGTCAGCCCCAGCATTTT	.	many	TRBV6-6	TRBJ1-5
CASSTTVGILISTDTQYF	TGTGCCAGCAGTACGACGGTCGGGATTCTAATTAGCACAGATACGCAGTATTTT	.	.	TRBV6-2/TRBV6-3	TRBJ2-3
CASSGSAGLAGDTGELFF	TGTGCCAGCAGCGGGAGTGCGGGACTAGCGGGGGACACCGGGGAGCTGTTTTTT	TRBD2	few	TRBV9	TRBJ2-2
CASSLGAGYMNTEAFF	TGTGCCAGCAGCTTAGGCGCAGGGTACATGAACACTGAAGCTTTCTTT	.	many	TRBV7-2	TRBJ1-1
CASSYPVYAQYF	TGTGCCAGCAGTTACCCGGTTTACGCGCAGTACTTC	.	once	TRBV6-2/TRBV6-3	TRBJ2-7
CSAIGHGNIQYF	TGCAGTGCTATCGGACACGGAAACATTCAGTACTTC	.	few	TRBV20-1	TRBJ2-4
CAISEEGYDSGANVLPF	TGTGCCATCAGTGAGGAAGGCTATGACTCTGGGGCCAACGTCCTGCCTTTC	.	.	TRBV10-3	TRBJ2-6
CASSLIAGGTVTDTQYF	TGTGCCAGCAGCCTGATAGCGGGGGGAACGGTGACAGATACGCAGTATTTT	TRBD2	.	TRBV2	TRBJ2-3
CSASRQGNPYEQYF	TGCAGTGCTAGCAGACAGGGAAATCCCTACGAGCAGTACTTC	TRBD1	once	TRBV20-1	TRBJ2-7
CATSRDLTEQETQYF	TGTGCCACCAGCAGAGATTTGACAGAACAAGAGACCCAGTACTTC	.	few	TRBV15	TRBJ2-5
CSAASVQTNSGNTIYF	TGCAGCGCCGCCTCAGTGCAAACGAACTCTGGAAACACCATATATTTT	.	many	TRBV29-1	TRBJ1-3
CARSLGASYEQYF	TGTGCCAGAAGCTTAGGGGCTTCCTACGAGCAGTACTTC	.	once	TRBV7-9	TRBJ2-7
CASSLSYAGTEVSYEQYF	TGTGCCAGCAGCTTATCTTACGCAGGGACGGAAGTTTCCTACGAGCAGTACTTC	.	many	TRBV7-9	TRBJ2-7
CASSQDGGNSPLHF	TGCGCCAGCAGCCAAGACGGGGGGAACTCACCCCTCCACTTT	.	.	TRBV4-3	TRBJ1-6
CSARPWTSSSVEQYF	TGCAGTGCTAGACCATGGACTAGTTCTTCAGTCGAGCAGTACTTC	TRBD2	many	TRBV20-1	TRBJ2-7
CASSYTPTGYDYGYTF	TGTGCCAGCAGTTACACTCCCACAGGGTATGACTATGGCTACACCTTC	.	.	TRBV6-5	TRBJ1-2
CASSEWNTFYGYTF	TGTGCCAGCAGTGAATGGAACACTTTCTATGGCTACACCTTC	.	.	TRBV25-1	TRBJ1-2
CASSYPAPYEQYF	TGTGCCAGCAGTTACCCTGCTCCCTACGAGCAGTACTTC	.	few	TRBV6-2/TRBV6-3	TRBJ2-7
CASSPQTGNEQFF	TGTGCCAGCAGTCCCCAGACAGGTAATGAGCAGTTCTTC	.	many	TRBV27	TRBJ2-1
CAPSRGARRATYEAFF	TGTGCCCCCAGCCGGGGCGCCCGCAGGGCCACTTATGAAGCTTTCTTT	.	.	TRBV7-6	TRBJ1-1
CASNTGRYYEQYF	TGTGCCAGCAATACAGGGAGGTACTACGAGCAGTACTTC	.	.	TRBV2	TRBJ2-7